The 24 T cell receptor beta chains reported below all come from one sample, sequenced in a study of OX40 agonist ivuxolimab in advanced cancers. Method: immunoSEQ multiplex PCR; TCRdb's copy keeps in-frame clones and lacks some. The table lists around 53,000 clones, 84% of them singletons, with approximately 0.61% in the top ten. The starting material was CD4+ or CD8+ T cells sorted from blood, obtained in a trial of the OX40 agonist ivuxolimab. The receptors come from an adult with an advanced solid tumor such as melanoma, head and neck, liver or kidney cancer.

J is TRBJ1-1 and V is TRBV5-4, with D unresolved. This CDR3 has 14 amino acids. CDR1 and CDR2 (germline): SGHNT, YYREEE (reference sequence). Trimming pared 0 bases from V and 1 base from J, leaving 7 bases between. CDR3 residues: CASSLEHENTEAFF. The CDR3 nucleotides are TGTGCCAGCAGCTTGGAACACGAGAACACTGAAGCTTTCTTT. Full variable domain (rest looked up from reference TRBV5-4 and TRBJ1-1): ETGVTQSPTHLIKTRGQQVTLRCSSQSGHNTVSWYQQALGQGPQFIFQYYREEENGRGNFPPRFSGLQFPNYSSELNVNALELDDSALYLCASSLEHENTEAFFGQGTRLTVV.

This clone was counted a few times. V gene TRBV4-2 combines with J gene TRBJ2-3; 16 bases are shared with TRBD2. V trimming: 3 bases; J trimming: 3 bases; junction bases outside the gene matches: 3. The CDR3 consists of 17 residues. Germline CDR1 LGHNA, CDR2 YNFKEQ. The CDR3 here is CASSQMGLAGGTDTQYF. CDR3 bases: TGTGCCAGCAGCCAGATGGGACTAGCGGGAGGGACAGATACGCAGTATTTT.

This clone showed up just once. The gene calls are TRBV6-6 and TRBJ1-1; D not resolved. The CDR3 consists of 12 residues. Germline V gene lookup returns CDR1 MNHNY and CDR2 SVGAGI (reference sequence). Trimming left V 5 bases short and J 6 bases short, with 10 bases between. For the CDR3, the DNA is TGTGCCAGCAGTACAGTTAGGGCTGAAGCTTTCTTT. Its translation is CASSTVRAEAFF.

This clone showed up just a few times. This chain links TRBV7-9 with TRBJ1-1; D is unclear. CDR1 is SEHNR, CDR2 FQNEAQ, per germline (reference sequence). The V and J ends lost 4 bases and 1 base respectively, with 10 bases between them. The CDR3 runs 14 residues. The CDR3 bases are TGTGCCAGCAGCTCTACCCAGCCGAACACTGAAGCTTTCTTT. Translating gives CASSSTQPNTEAFF.

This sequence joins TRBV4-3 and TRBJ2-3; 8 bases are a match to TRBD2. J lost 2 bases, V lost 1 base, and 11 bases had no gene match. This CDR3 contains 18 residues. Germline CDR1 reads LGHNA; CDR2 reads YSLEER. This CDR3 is CASSQGGRGGLTTDTQYF. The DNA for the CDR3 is TGCGCCAGCAGCCAAGGCGGGCGCGGGGGGCTTACCACAGATACGCAGTATTTT.

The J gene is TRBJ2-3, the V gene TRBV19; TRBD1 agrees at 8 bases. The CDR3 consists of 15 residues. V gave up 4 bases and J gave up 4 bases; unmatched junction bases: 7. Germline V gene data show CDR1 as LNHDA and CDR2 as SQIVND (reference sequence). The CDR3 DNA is TGTGCCAGTAGTAGACAGGGGCCCAGGGCAGATACGCAGTATTTT. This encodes CASSRQGPRADTQYF.

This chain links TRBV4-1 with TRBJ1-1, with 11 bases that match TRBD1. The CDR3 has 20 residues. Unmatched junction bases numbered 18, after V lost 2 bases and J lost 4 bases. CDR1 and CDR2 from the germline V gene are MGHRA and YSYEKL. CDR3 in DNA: TGCGCCAGCAGCCAAATGGTTTGGACAGGGGGCTGGGGTCTGGGCACTGAAGCTTTCTTT. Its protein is CASSQMVWTGGWGLGTEAFF.

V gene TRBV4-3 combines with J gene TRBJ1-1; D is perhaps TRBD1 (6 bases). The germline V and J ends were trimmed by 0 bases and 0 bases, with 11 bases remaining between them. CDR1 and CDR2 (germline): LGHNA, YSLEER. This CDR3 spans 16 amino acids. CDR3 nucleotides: TGCGCCAGCAGCCAAGAAGGGGGACGCATGAACACTGAAGCTTTCTTT. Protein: CASSQEGGRMNTEAFF.

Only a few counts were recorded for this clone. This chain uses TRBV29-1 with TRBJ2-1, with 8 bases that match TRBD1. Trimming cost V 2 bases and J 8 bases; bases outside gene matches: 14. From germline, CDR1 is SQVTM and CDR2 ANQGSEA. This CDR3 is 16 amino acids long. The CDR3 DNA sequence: TGCAGCGTTGAATTTCGTAGGCAGGGGGCGGTCGATGAGCAGTTCTTC. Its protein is CSVEFRRQGAVDEQFF.

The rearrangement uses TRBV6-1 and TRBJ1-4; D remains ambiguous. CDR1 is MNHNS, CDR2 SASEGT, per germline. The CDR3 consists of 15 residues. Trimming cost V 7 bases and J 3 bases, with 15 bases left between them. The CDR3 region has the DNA TGTGCCAGCACCGAAGGGCCGGTTTCTAATGAAAAACTGTTTTTT. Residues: CASTEGPVSNEKLFF.

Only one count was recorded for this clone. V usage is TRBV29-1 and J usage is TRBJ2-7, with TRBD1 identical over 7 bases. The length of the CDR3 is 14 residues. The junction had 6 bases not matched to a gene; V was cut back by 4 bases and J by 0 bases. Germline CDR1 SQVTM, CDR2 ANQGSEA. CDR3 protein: CSVAKDRNSYEQYF. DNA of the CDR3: TGCAGCGTTGCCAAGGACAGGAACTCCTACGAGCAGTACTTC.

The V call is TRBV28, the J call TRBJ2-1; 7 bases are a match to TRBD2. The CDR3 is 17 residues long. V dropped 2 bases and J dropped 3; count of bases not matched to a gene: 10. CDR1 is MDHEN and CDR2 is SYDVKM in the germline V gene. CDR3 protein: CASSLPQRDLGYNEQFF. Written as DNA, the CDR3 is TGTGCCAGCAGTTTACCCCAGCGGGATTTGGGCTACAATGAGCAGTTCTTC.

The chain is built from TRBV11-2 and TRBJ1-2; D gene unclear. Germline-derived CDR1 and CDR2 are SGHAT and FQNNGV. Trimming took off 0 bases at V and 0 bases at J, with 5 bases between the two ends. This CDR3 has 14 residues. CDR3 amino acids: CASSLDTTNYGYTF. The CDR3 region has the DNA TGTGCCAGCAGCTTAGACACCACTAACTATGGCTACACCTTC.

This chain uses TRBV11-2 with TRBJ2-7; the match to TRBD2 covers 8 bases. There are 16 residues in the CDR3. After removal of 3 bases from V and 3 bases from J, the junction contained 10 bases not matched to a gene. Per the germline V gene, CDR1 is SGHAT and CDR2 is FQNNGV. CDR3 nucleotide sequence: TGTGCCAGCAGCTTCCGGGGGGGTAGCGGGATCTACGAGCAGTACTTC. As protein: CASSFRGGSGIYEQYF.

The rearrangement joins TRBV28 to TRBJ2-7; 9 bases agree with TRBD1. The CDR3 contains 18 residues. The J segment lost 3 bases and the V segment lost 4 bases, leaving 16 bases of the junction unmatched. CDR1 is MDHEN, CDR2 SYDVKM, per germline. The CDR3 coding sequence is TGTGCCAGCAGTTCCACCACGCTTTGGGGGACAGGGAACTACGAGCAGTACTTC. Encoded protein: CASSSTTLWGTGNYEQYF.

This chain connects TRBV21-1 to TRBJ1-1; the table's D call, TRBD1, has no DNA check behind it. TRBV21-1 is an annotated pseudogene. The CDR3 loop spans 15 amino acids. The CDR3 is CASSSNRGMNTEAFF. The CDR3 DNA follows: TGTGCCAGCAGCAGCAACAGGGGCATGAACACTGAAGCTTTCTTT.

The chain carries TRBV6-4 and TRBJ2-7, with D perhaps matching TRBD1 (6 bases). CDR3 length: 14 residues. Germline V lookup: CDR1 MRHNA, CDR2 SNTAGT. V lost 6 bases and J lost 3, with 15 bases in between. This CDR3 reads CASSIPTGYYEQYF. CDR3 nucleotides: TGTGCCAGCAGCATACCGACAGGATACTACGAGCAGTACTTC.

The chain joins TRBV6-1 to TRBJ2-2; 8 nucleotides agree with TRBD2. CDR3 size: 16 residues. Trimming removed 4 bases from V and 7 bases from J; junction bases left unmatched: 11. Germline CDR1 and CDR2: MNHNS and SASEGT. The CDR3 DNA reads TGTGCCAGCAGTGTCCGAAGGCGGGAGGAAGGCGGGGAGCTGTTTTTT. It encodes CASSVRRREEGGELFF.

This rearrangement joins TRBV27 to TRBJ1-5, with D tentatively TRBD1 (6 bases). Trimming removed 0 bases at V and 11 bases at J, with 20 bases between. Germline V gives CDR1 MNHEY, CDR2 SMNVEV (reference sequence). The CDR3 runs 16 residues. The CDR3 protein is CASSLSGLDSRLSQHF. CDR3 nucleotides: TGTGCCAGCAGTTTATCGGGGCTGGACAGTCGTTTGTCCCAGCATTTT.

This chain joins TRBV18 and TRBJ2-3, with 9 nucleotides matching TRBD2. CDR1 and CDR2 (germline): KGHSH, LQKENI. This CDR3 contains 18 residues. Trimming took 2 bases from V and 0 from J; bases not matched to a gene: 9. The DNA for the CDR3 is TGTGCCAGCTCACCAGTCGTGGTAGCGGGAGCTAGCACAGATACGCAGTATTTT. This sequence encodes CASSPVVVAGASTDTQYF.

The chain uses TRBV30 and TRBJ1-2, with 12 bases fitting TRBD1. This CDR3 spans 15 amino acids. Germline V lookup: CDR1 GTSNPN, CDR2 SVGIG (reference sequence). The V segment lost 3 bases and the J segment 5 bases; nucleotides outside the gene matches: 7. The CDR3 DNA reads TGTGCCTGGAGCGCACCGGGACAGGGGGCTTATGGCTACACCTTC. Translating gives CAWSAPGQGAYGYTF.

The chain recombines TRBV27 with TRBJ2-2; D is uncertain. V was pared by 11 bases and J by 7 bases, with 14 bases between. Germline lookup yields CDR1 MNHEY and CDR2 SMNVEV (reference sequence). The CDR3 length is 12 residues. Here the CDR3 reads CACHGFFGELFF. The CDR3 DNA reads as TGTGCCTGTCATGGCTTCTTCGGGGAGCTGTTTTTT.

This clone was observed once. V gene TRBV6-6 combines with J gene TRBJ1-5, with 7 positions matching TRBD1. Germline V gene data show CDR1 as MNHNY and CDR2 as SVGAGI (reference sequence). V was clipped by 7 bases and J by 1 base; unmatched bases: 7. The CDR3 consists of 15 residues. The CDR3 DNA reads TGTGCCAGCACACAGGGGAGTCGGAGCAATCAGCCCCAGCATTTT. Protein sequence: CASTQGSRSNQPQHF.

The CDR3 DNA sequence: TGTGCCAGCTCACCACAATCTAGCGGGAGTTTCTCCTACGAGCAGTACTTC. Amino acids: CASSPQSSGSFSYEQYF. The V and J genes are TRBV18 and TRBJ2-7; TRBD2 matches 10 bases. Germline assignment: CDR1 KGHSH and CDR2 LQKENI. CDR3 size: 17 residues. Unmatched junction bases numbered 6, after V lost 1 base and J lost 0 bases. The full variable domain, rest sourced from reference TRBV18 and TRBJ2-7, is NAGVMQNPRHLVRRRGQEARLRCSPMKGHSHVYWYRQLPEEGLKFMVYLQKENIIDESGMPKERFSAEFPKEGPSILRIQQVVRGDSAAYFCASSPQSSGSFSYEQYFGPGTRLTVT.